There are a few counts of the clone carrying this T cell receptor (beta chain). As yet, its antigen is unknown. The sample belongs to a study of human T cells and chemical hapten exposure. General study points: Donors in the study had alopecia, meaning their immune response may differ from healthy people's.

Time point indicated: patch test 2, 6 weeks after DPC sensitization. Sample treatment: therapeutic diphenylcyclopropenone sensitization with weekly scalp DPC. MiXCR, run by TCRdb on the RACE reads, gives a single entry per CDR3 protein. The sample gives 69,000 or so distinct CDR3 sequences, about a tenth of which show up once; about 6.9% is in the top ten. V dropped 5 bases and J dropped 0 bases, with 14 bases sitting between them. Germline CDR1 SGHNT, CDR2 YENEEA. This CDR3 region has 16 residues. The clonotype was recovered from a woman aged 45-65 years with alopecia areata. Some clones in this sample may be carry-over from other donors' samples. The starting material was whole blood, obtained in connection with sensitization to the hapten diphenylcyclopropenone (DPC). The V and J genes are TRBV11-3 and TRBJ1-3, with D hard to call. CDR3 loop: CASSRKDRDSGNTIYF. CDR3 DNA: TGTGCCAGCAGCAGAAAAGATCGGGACTCTGGAAACACCATATATTTT. The full variable domain, rest sourced from reference TRBV11-3 and TRBJ1-3, is EAGVVQSPRYKIIEKKQPVAFWCNPISGHNTLYWYLQNLGQGPELLIRYENEEAVDDSQLPKDRFSAERLKGVDSTLKIQPAELGDSAVYLCASSRKDRDSGNTIYFGEGSWLTVV.